The rows below give T cell receptor beta chains drawn from one sample of a study of cytomegalovirus exposure and HLA in healthy donors. The assay was immunoSEQ multiplex PCR, and TCRdb's table has in-frame clones only and misses some. The top ten clones hold approximately 0.47% of a sample with 200,000 to 300,000 clones, just under 80% of them seen once. Sequenced material: PBMCs. All receptors derive from a boy aged 10-17 years in good health and CMV-seronegative. CDR3s include the opening cysteine and the closing phenylalanine or tryptophan. Each record gives: J gene, D gene, V gene, clone size, CDR3 DNA, CDR3 protein. D genes are given only for firm matches. Clone size, where shown, is once, few, many, or a class for clones that have expanded.

>TRBJ2-3|TRBD2|TRBV9|.
TGTGCCAGCAGCCCCTATGGGCTTGCGGGAGCTCTGAATACGCAGTATTTT
CASSPYGLAGALNTQYF
>TRBJ1-1|TRBD1|TRBV18|.
TGTGCCAGCTCACCAGGGACAGGGAGGACTGAAGCTTTCTTT
CASSPGTGRTEAFF
>TRBJ2-3|.|TRBV29-1|.
TGCAGCACCAAGGGGGGGACAGATACGCAGTATTTT
CSTKGGTDTQYF
>TRBJ2-3|.|TRBV14|once
TGTGCCAGCACCCCAAACGGAGGGGAAAGTACAGATACGCAGTATTTT
CASTPNGGESTDTQYF
>TRBJ1-1|TRBD1|TRBV5-1|.
TGCGCCAGCAGCTTGGTCAGGGGGCGAGGGGCTGAAGCTTTCTTT
CASSLVRGRGAEAFF
>TRBJ2-5|.|TRBV4-1|once
TGCGCCAGCAGCCAAGACGGGAAGTACCAAGAGACCCAGTACTTC
CASSQDGKYQETQYF
>TRBJ2-1|.|TRBV6-5|.
TGTGCCAGCAGTTACCTACTAGGCGTTTACAATGAGCAGTTCTTC
CASSYLLGVYNEQFF
>TRBJ2-5|TRBD2|TRBV27|.
TGTGCCAGCAGGAGACTAGCGGGGGGCCAAGAGACCCAGTACTTC
CASRRLAGGQETQYF
>TRBJ1-2|.|TRBV6-5|.
TGTGCCAGCAGTTCCGTGCGTGGCTACACCTTC
CASSSVRGYTF
>TRBJ2-2|TRBD1|TRBV29-1|.
TGCAGCGCACAGGGACAGCCGAACACCGGGGAGCTGTTTTTT
CSAQGQPNTGELFF
>TRBJ2-7|.|TRBV20-1|once
TGCAGCGCGGTCGGGAACGAGCAGTACTTC
CSAVGNEQYF
>TRBJ2-7|.|TRBV29-1|.
TGCAGCGTCGTACAGGACAGTACCTACGAGCAGTACTTC
CSVVQDSTYEQYF
>TRBJ2-6|TRBD1|TRBV5-6|.
TGTGCCAGCAGCGTGGACAGGGGTTTCTCTGGGGCCAACGTCTTGACTTTC
CASSVDRGFSGANVLTF
>TRBJ1-6|.|TRBV30|.
TGTGCCTGGGCCCCCCTCGGGGGTAGGAATTCACCCCTCCACTTT
CAWAPLGGRNSPLHF